This record covers a single T cell receptor (beta chain). These data are taken from a study of blood T cell repertoires in COVID-19. In the study overall: The United States, Italy and Spain supplied acute and convalescent COVID-19 samples. The cDNA or gDNA used as material had been derived from T cells, B-cell-depleted T cells, or PBMCs.

In the original workflow: How many nucleated cells were present was estimated from reference gene primer amplification. Some clones are missing from TCRdb's copy, which holds only in-frame ones; the method was immunoSEQ multiplex PCR. The V and J calls and clone size were taken over from that table, and D and trimming were inferred from the DNA. The sample has about 670,000 clones; approximately 90% are singletons. The sequenced sample consisted of peripheral blood. The source is a woman between 18 and 29 years old with acute or convalescent COVID-19.

The CDR3 here is CASSLQRGEVTGELFF. The CDR3 nucleotides read TGTGCCAGCAGCCTCCAGCGGGGGGAAGTCACCGGGGAGCTGTTTTTT. J is TRBJ2-2 and V is TRBV21-1; the table's D call, TRBD2, was not checked against the DNA. TRBV21-1 is labeled a pseudogene. The CDR3 runs 16 residues.